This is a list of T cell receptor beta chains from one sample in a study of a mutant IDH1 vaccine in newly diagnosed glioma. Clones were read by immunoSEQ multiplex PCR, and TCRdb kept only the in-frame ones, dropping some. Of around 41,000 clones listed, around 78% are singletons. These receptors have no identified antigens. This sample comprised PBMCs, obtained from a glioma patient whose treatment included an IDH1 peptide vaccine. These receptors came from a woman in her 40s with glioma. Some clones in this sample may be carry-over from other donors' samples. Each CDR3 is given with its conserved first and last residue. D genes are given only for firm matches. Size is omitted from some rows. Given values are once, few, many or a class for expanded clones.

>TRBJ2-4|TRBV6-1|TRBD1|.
TGTGCCAGCGGTGAAGGGGGCGACATTCAGTACTTC
CASGEGGDIQYF
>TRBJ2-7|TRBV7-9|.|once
TGTGCCAGCAGCTTATGGGAGCACGGCGGCGGTGAGCAGTACTTC
CASSLWEHGGGEQYF
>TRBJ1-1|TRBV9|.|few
TGTGCCAGCAGCGTAGTCACAGGAGGGTACACTGAAGCTTTCTTT
CASSVVTGGYTEAFF
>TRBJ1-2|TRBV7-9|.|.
TGTGCCAGCAGCTTAGGGTTGGGGACATCAATAAATGGCTACACCTTC
CASSLGLGTSINGYTF
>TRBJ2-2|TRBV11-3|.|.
TGTGCCAGCACAGGGAACACCGGGGAGCTGTTTTTT
CASTGNTGELFF
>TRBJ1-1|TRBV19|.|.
TGTGCCAGTAGTCCCGAGGCAGGGGCGAACACTGAAGCTTTCTTT
CASSPEAGANTEAFF
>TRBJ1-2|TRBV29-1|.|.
TGCAGCGTTGAAGATCGTTTAGGCTACACCTTC
CSVEDRLGYTF
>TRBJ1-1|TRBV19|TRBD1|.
TGTGCCAGTCGACAGGGGTGGAGCACTGAAGCTTTCTTT
CASRQGWSTEAFF
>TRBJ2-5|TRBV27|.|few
TGTGCCAGCAGTTTGGGGGGAAGGGGGGAGACCCAGTACTTC
CASSLGGRGETQYF
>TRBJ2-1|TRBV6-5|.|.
TGTGCCAGCAGTTACTCGATTAAAAATGAGCAGTTCTTC
CASSYSIKNEQFF
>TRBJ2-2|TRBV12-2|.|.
TGTGCAAGTCGCTTAACAACGATAGCGGGAAACACCGGGGAGCTGTTTTTT
CASRLTTIAGNTGELFF
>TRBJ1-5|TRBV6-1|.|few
TGTGCCAGCAGTGAAGCGGACGGGTATAGCAATCAGCCCCAGCATTTT
CASSEADGYSNQPQHF
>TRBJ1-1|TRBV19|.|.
TGTGCCAGTAGTATTTCGTACACTGAAGCTTTCTTT
CASSISYTEAFF
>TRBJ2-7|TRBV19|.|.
TGTGCCAGCAGGGACGCCTACGAGCAGTACTTC
CASRDAYEQYF
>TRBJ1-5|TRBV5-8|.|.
TGTGCCAGCAGCTTGGCGGGCAGCTTCAATCAGCCCCAGCATTTT
CASSLAGSFNQPQHF
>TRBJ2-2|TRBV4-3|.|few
TGCGCCAGCAGCCAAGACGGAACTCCTGGGGAGCTGTTTTTT
CASSQDGTPGELFF
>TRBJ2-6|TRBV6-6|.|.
TGTGCCGGACGTGGGGCCGACCTTGGGGCCAACGTCCTGACTTTC
CAGRGADLGANVLTF
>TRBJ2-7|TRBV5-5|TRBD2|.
TGTGCCAGCAGCTTGGAGTCTAGCGGGGGGGCCTGGCTCTACGAGCAGTACTTC
CASSLESSGGAWLYEQYF
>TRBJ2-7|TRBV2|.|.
TGTGCCAGCAACCCCTGGGAGGGGGAGTACTTC
CASNPWEGEYF
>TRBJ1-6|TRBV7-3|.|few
TGTGCCAGCAGCTTAAGAGGGAGTGAAGATTCACCCCTCCACTTT
CASSLRGSEDSPLHF
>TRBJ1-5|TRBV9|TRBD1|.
TGTGCCAGCAGCGTAGGAAGGGGGCGGGACGATCAGCCCCAGCATTTT
CASSVGRGRDDQPQHF
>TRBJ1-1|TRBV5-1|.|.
TGCGCCAGCAGCTTGGAGGCCGGGGGAAGGGGGACTGAAGCTTTCTTT
CASSLEAGGRGTEAFF
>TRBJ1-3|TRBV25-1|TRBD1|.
TGTGCCAGCACCCGGACAGGGTCTGGAAACACCATATATTTT
CASTRTGSGNTIYF
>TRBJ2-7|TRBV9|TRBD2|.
TGTGCCAGCAGCGTCTTAGCGGGGGCCTACGAGCAGTACTTC
CASSVLAGAYEQYF
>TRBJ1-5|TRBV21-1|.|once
TGTGCCAGCAGCCACGTCCGGGACAGGGGTCAGCCCCAGCATTTT
CASSHVRDRGQPQHF
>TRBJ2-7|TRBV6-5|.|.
TGTGCCAGCAAAGCAATCCGGGCCGCTTACGAGCAGTACTTC
CASKAIRAAYEQYF
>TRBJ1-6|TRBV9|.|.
TGTGCCAGCAGCGCGCGGGACTCCACATCACCCCTCCACTTT
CASSARDSTSPLHF
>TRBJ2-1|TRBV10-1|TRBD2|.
TGCGCCAGCAGTGAGTCTCCGACTAGCGGGGGTGAATCCAATGACGAGCAGTTCTTC
CASSESPTSGGESNDEQFF